This entry concerns a single TCR beta chain. Its antigen is as yet unknown. PCR used 60 Vbeta primers and 13 Jbeta primers. Generated by immunoSEQ multiplex PCR, the TCRdb table keeps only in-frame clones and is missing some. The sample yields roughly 150,000 clones, about 75% seen once. This record comes from a study of cytomegalovirus exposure and HLA in healthy donors. Study-wide findings and caveats: A few chains tied to CMV proved CMV antigen-specific in vitro. A prior analysis recorded that most TCR beta V segments were productive about 87% or about 30% of the time. V segments that were indistinguishable, TRBV6-2 and TRBV6-3 among them, were omitted from analysis.

The CDR3 loop spans 16 amino acids. Germline assignment: CDR1 ENHRY and CDR2 SYGVKD. Deletions cut 3 bases from V and 4 bases from J, with 16 bases between. The V gene is TRBV10-3, the J gene TRBJ2-1; D is possibly TRBD2 (6 bases). The source of this sequence is a man between 18 and 29 years old in good health and CMV-seropositive. Sequencing used PBMCs. The CDR3 nucleotides are TGTGCCATCAGTGAATCCGGGGGAGGAACTTACAATGAGCAGTTCTTC. Encoded protein: CAISESGGGTYNEQFF.